What follows describes a single T cell receptor (beta chain). The antigen this receptor binds is unknown. Base qualities are not recorded, but no much larger clone differs from it by a single base. The collaborating institutions used their own protocols to collect whole blood in K2EDTA tubes. For TCRbeta analysis, collaborators shipped samples in one of three forms: frozen whole blood, isolated PBMCs, or DNA extracted from either of those sample types. This record belongs to a study of blood T cell repertoires in COVID-19 (dated by TCRdb to 2018 to 2020). Background for the entire study: Collaborator samples came from the United States, Italy and Spain and covered acute and convalescent phases of COVID-19. The prospective study material was composed of cDNA or gDNA derived from T cells, B-cell-depleted T cells, or PBMCs. Subjects who had been exposed to COVID-19, were actively infected with it, or had recovered from it provided the deeply sampled blood TCRbeta repertoires that made up the dataset. The repertoires were released in a freely available public database intended as a resource for research on the immune response to SARS-CoV-2. The samples were drawn from the first 160 participants of the ongoing ImmuneRACE study and from roughly 1,300 subjects provided by 6 global collaborators. Sample metadata almost always included a de-identified subject ID, COVID-19 status, age in years and sex. Where available, HLA class I and class II types were taken from metadata supplied by the sample provider and were not determined by assay-based typing.

What the study reported, not specific to this receptor: Clinical and demographic metadata were provided uncurated, with the amount varying by source and participant.

Including the terminal cysteine and phenylalanine, the CDR3 comprises 21 residues. The sequence is cut down to CDR3 DNA, 63 bases in frame from base 1. The germline V gene encodes CDR1 GTSNPN and CDR2 SVGIG (reference sequence). Between the V and J ends, shortened by 0 bases and 4 bases respectively, the junction contains 33 bases. TCRbeta CDR3 regions were amplified from genomic DNA using the immunoSEQ Assay, a bias-controlled multiplex PCR. The original methods were these. The number of nucleated cells in each sample was estimated by amplification of reference gene primers within the assay. To quantify the absolute abundance of each unique TCRbeta CDR3 rearrangement, sequence reads were collapsed and filtered. For each sample, productive Simpson clonality was calculated by taking the square root of Simpson's diversity index across productive rearrangements. TCRdb re-hosts the immuneACCESS table, in-frame sequences only. Its copies lack some clones; in the studies checked, an unresolved V gene accounts for under half of them, and the cause for the rest is not known. V and J calls and clone size are copied from that table; D and trimming were computed from the DNA. A total of 100,000 or so clones appear in this sample, roughly 85% of them only once. The ten top clones hold about 1.8% of the sample.

The TCR originated in a woman in her seventies with active or convalescent COVID-19. The chain couples TRBV30 to TRBJ1-1; a tentative D call is TRBD1 (5 bases match). What was sequenced was peripheral blood. Here the CDR3 is given as CAWSVLSGTAASLRESTEAFF. The nucleotides are TGTGCCTGGAGTGTACTTTCCGGGACGGCCGCTTCGCTGCGGGAGAGCACTGAAGCTTTCTTT. Where the CDR3 stops, the reference TRBV30 and TRBJ1-1 genes take over; the full variable domain is SQTIHQWPATLVQPVGSPLSLECTVEGTSNPNLYWYRQAAGRGLQLLFYSVGIGQISSEVPQNLSASRPQDRQFILSSKKLLLSDSGFYLCAWSVLSGTAASLRESTEAFFGQGTRLTVV.